This T cell receptor (beta chain) appears in the sequencing data of a study of cytomegalovirus exposure and HLA in healthy donors. The primer mix had 60 Vbeta and 13 Jbeta primers. TCRdb's copy holds only in-frame clones and misses some; the assay was immunoSEQ multiplex PCR. This sample's table has about 110,000 clones. The receptor's source is a man in his forties in good health and CMV-seropositive. Material for sequencing was PBMCs.

CDR3 in DNA: TGTGCCAGCAGCCCAAAGGGGGGACAGGGTAGGGGCTACACCTTC. As protein: CASSPKGGQGRGYTF. The rearrangement links TRBV7-9 to TRBJ1-2; 9 bases match TRBD1. Germline CDR1 is SEHNR and CDR2 is FQNEAQ (reference sequence). Losses at the gene ends were 5 bases for V and 8 bases for J; bases not matched to a gene: 12. CDR3 length equals 15 residues.